The 18 T cell receptor beta chains reported below all come from one sample, sequenced in a study of T cell responses to AZD1222 COVID-19 vaccine. Some clones are missing from TCRdb's copy, which holds only in-frame ones; the method was immunoSEQ multiplex PCR. In the table there are fewer than 90,000 clones, about 88% of which are singletons. The specimen was peripheral blood, collected 28 days after the second AZD1222 dose. The origin of the receptors is an adult who received the AZD1222 COVID-19 vaccine.

The gene calls are TRBV3-1 (or the pseudogene TRBV3-2) and TRBJ1-2; possible D gene TRBD1, 5 bases. Germline CDR1 LGHDT, CDR2 YNNKEL (reference sequence). This CDR3 has 15 amino acids. Between the trimmed V and J ends, which lost 2 bases and 1 base, there was a span of 11 bases. The CDR3, as DNA: TGTGCCAGCAGCCAACATGGGGGAAATAACTATGGCTACACCTTC. It encodes CASSQHGGNNYGYTF.

This clone was seen a handful of times. The gene calls are TRBV28 and TRBJ1-2; D not certain. The V and J ends lost 3 bases and 6 bases respectively, with 8 bases between them. CDR1 and CDR2 from the germline V gene are MDHEN and SYDVKM. This CDR3 comprises 12 residues. The CDR3 protein is CASSLQRDGYTF. CDR3 nucleotides: TGTGCCAGCAGTTTGCAGCGAGATGGCTACACCTTC.

This chain uses TRBV3-1 (or the pseudogene TRBV3-2) with TRBJ1-1; D remains unclear. The CDR3 is made up of 18 amino acids. Germline V CDR1 and CDR2: LGHDT, YNNKEL (reference sequence). The ends were cut back, 0 bases at V and 0 bases at J, with 17 bases in the middle. The CDR3 nucleotides are TGTGCCAGCAGCCAAGAGTCGGGGTGGGAGACAATGAACACTGAAGCTTTCTTT. Its translation is CASSQESGWETMNTEAFF.

In the case of this clone: At one end, the junction sequence differs from germline, possibly due to a read error. This rearrangement joins TRBV3-1 (or the pseudogene TRBV3-2) to TRBJ1-2, with 12 bases matching TRBD1. CDR1 is LGHDT and CDR2 is YNNKEL in the germline V gene (reference sequence). The CDR3 has 14 residues. The CDR3 region has the DNA TGTGCCAGCAGGCCCGGCTGGGACAGGGGGCCCCATCACTTC. As protein: CASRPGWDRGPHHF.

This chain connects TRBV5-4 to TRBJ2-1; D not resolved. Looked up from germline, CDR1 is SGHNT and CDR2 is YYREEE (reference sequence). This CDR3 comprises 15 residues. The ends were cut back, 5 bases at V and 7 bases at J, with 19 bases in the middle. The CDR3 bases are TGTGCCAGCAGGGTGACTCTAAACTCAGGAAATGAGCAGTTCTTC. Translation: CASRVTLNSGNEQFF. The variable domain in full, completed from reference TRBV5-4 and TRBJ2-1, reads ETGVTQSPTHLIKTRGQQVTLRCSSQSGHNTVSWYQQALGQGPQFIFQYYREEENGRGNFPPRFSGLQFPNYSSELNVNALELDDSALYLCASRVTLNSGNEQFFGPGTRLTVL.

The rearrangement joins TRBV7-2 to TRBJ1-1; perhaps TRBD1 as D (5 bases). Germline V gene data show CDR1 as SGHTA and CDR2 as FQGNSA. V gave up 5 bases and J gave up 3 bases, with 16 bases separating them. The CDR3 is made up of 15 amino acids. The CDR3 nucleotides are TGTGCCAGCAGCCCAAGGGGTAAGGGGTACACTGAAGCTTTCTTT. Translated: CASSPRGKGYTEAFF.

This CDR3 reads CASSLMAGRRETQYF. CDR3 nucleotides: TGTGCCAGCAGCTTGATGGCGGGGAGAAGGGAGACCCAGTACTTC. V is TRBV5-5 and J is TRBJ2-5, with D possibly being TRBD2 (6 bases). CDR1 and CDR2 from the germline V gene are SGHKS and YYEKEE (reference sequence). The CDR3 is 15 residues long. Trimming stripped 1 base from V and 5 bases from J, with 15 bases between.

This clone has only one observation. V gene TRBV24-1 combines with J gene TRBJ2-3, with no clear D. The V and J ends lost 2 bases and 1 base respectively, with 12 bases between them. Germline V CDR1 and CDR2: KGHDR, SFDVKD. The CDR3 sequence is 16 residues long. CDR3 nucleotide sequence: TGTGCCACCAGTGATTCGAACTGGGCAGGCACAGATACGCAGTATTTT. Protein: CATSDSNWAGTDTQYF.

The genes are TRBV6-1 and TRBJ2-7; D is perhaps TRBD2 (5 bases). Trimming stripped 1 base from V and 7 bases from J, with 11 bases between. This CDR3 contains 13 residues. Germline values: CDR1 MNHNS, CDR2 SASEGT. CDR3 residues: CASSEGHTGEQYF. CDR3 bases: TGTGCCAGCAGTGAAGGTCACACGGGAGAGCAGTACTTC.

CDR3 coding DNA: TGTGCCAGCAGTTCCCGGACAGGGGGTAGGTACGAGCAGTACTTC. Residues: CASSSRTGGRYEQYF. The V call is TRBV28, the J call TRBJ2-7; 10 bases are shared with TRBD1. The CDR3 runs to 15 residues. Trimming at V came to 4 bases and at J to 4 bases, leaving 7 bases not matched to a gene. Germline V gene data show CDR1 as MDHEN and CDR2 as SYDVKM.

For the CDR3, the DNA is TGTGCCAGCAGCCCGTCTTGGGCCAGTGGCTACACCTTC. Residues: CASSPSWASGYTF. The rearrangement uses TRBV11-2 and TRBJ1-2, with D uncertain. The CDR3 length is 13 residues. Trimming removed 5 bases at V and 7 bases at J, with 14 bases between. In germline, CDR1 is SGHAT, CDR2 FQNNGV.

The chain links TRBV9 to TRBJ1-6; D not resolved. V gave up 2 bases and J gave up 9 bases, with 6 bases separating them. The CDR3 is 12 residues long. The V gene's germline CDR1 is SGDLS and CDR2 YYNGEE. DNA of the CDR3: TGTGCCAGCAGCGTCACTGGTTCACCCCTCCACTTT. Translation gives CASSVTGSPLHF.

The J gene is TRBJ2-7, the V gene TRBV5-4, with 7 bases identical to TRBD1. The J segment lost 2 bases and the V segment lost 6 bases, leaving 11 bases of the junction unmatched. The CDR3 contains 15 residues. Germline CDR1 and CDR2: SGHNT and YYREEE (reference sequence). The CDR3 DNA sequence: TGTGCCAGCATGCAAACAGGGGAAGATCCCTACGAGCAGTACTTC. Translation: CASMQTGEDPYEQYF. The variable domain in full, completed from reference TRBV5-4 and TRBJ2-7, reads ETGVTQSPTHLIKTRGQQVTLRCSSQSGHNTVSWYQQALGQGPQFIFQYYREEENGRGNFPPRFSGLQFPNYSSELNVNALELDDSALYLCASMQTGEDPYEQYFGPGTRLTVT.

The chain uses TRBV7-8 and TRBJ1-6, with D possibly being TRBD1 (5 bases). The CDR3 is 16 amino acids. CDR1 and CDR2 (germline): SGHVS, FQNEAQ. Trimming shortened V by 1 base and J by 7 bases, and 14 bases separated the two germline ends. CDR3 DNA: TGTGCCAGCAGCTTAGAACTAGACAGAAAGAATTCACCCCTCCACTTT. Protein product: CASSLELDRKNSPLHF.

The chain links TRBV6-6 to TRBJ1-5; D is unresolved. V was shortened by 4 bases and J by 1 base, with 5 bases between the two germline ends. Germline V lookup: CDR1 MNHNY, CDR2 SVGAGI (reference sequence). CDR3 length: 13 residues. Here the CDR3 reads CASSLRSNQPQHF. The CDR3 DNA follows: TGTGCCAGCAGTTTACGGAGCAATCAGCCCCAGCATTTT.

V gene TRBV11-2 combines with J gene TRBJ1-2; D is unresolved. CDR3 length: 15 amino acids. V was trimmed by 6 bases and J by 3 bases, leaving 17 bases between them. The germline CDR1 and CDR2 sequences are SGHAT and FQNNGV. The CDR3 sequence is CASSYRRRSDYGYTF. The DNA for the CDR3 is TGTGCCAGCAGTTACCGCAGGAGATCCGACTATGGCTACACCTTC. Filled out from reference TRBV11-2 and TRBJ1-2, the complete variable domain reads EAGVAQSPRYKIIEKRQSVAFWCNPISGHATLYWYQQILGQGPKLLIQFQNNGVVDDSQLPKDRFSAERLKGVDSTLKIQPAKLEDSAVYLCASSYRRRSDYGYTFGSGTRLTVV.

This chain links TRBV12-3 or TRBV12-4 with TRBJ1-3; the D is unclear. The ends were cut back, 7 bases at V and 2 bases at J, with 6 bases in the middle. This CDR3 has 12 residues. CDR3 in DNA: TGTGCCAGCAAAGAACCTGGAAACACCATATATTTT. This encodes CASKEPGNTIYF.

This chain links TRBV5-1 with TRBJ1-2; D ambiguous. The length of the CDR3 is 13 residues. Germline V CDR1 and CDR2: SGHRS, YFSETQ. V was clipped by 2 bases and J by 0 bases, with 5 bases between them. CDR3 region: CASSLGTNYGYTF. In DNA form, the CDR3 reads TGCGCCAGCAGCTTAGGGACTAACTATGGCTACACCTTC.